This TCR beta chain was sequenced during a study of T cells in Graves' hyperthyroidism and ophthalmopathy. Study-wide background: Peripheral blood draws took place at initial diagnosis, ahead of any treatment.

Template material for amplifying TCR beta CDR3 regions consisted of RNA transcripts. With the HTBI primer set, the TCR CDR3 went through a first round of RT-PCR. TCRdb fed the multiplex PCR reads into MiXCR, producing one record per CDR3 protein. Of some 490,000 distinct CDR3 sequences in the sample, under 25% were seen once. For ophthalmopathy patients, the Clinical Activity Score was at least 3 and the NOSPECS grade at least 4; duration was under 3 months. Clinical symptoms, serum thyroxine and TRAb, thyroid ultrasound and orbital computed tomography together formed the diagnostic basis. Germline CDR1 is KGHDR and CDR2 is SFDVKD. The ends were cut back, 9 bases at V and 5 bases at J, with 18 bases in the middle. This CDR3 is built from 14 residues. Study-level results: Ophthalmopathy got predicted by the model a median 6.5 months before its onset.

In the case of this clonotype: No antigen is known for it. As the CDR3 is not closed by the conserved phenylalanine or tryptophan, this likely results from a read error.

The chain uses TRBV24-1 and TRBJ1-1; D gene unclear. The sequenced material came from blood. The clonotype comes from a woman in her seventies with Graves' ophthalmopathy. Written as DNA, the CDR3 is TGTGCCACCTCTGGAGGTGCTGGCTCGACTGAAGCTTTCCTT. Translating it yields CATSGGAGSTEAFL.